Following are 14 T cell receptor beta chains from one sample sequenced in a study of blood T cell repertoires in COVID-19 (dated by TCRdb to about 2020). The receptor library was made with the immunoSEQ multiplex PCR assay. TCRdb limited this immuneACCESS table to in-frame rearrangements with V and J called. A share of clones is missing; checked studies link under half to unresolved V genes, and the rest is unexplained. The sample table lists 95,000 to 150,000 clones, 84% of them with a count of one. The leading ten clones occupy roughly 3.5% of the sample. Material: PBMCs or T cells enriched from blood (not recorded which). All receptors come from a woman in her twenties or thirties who had recovered from COVID-19.

The V call is TRBV18, the J call TRBJ2-7; D is possibly TRBD2 (5 bases). Germline V CDR1 and CDR2: KGHSH, LQKENI. The V end was cut by 3 bases, the J end by 2 bases, with 11 bases between. The CDR3 has 14 amino acids. The CDR3 is CASSPAAVTYEQYF. In DNA form, the CDR3 reads TGTGCCAGCTCACCTGCAGCGGTTACCTACGAGCAGTACTTC.

This clone was observed once. The gene calls are TRBV4-1 and TRBJ1-5; D perhaps matches TRBD1 (5 bases). Germline values: CDR1 MGHRA, CDR2 YSYEKL. The germline V and J ends were trimmed by 0 bases and 0 bases, with 9 bases remaining between them. The CDR3 is made up of 16 amino acids. The CDR3 DNA follows: TGCGCCAGCAGCCAAGATGACAGTTATAGCAATCAGCCCCAGCATTTT. Residues: CASSQDDSYSNQPQHF.

V is TRBV3-1 (or the pseudogene TRBV3-2) and J is TRBJ2-7; 10 bases align to TRBD2. Germline lookup yields CDR1 LGHDT and CDR2 YNNKEL (reference sequence). The CDR3 runs to 15 residues. V gave up 4 bases and J gave up 2 bases; unmatched junction bases: 5. The CDR3 here is CASSLGLADTYEQYF. CDR3 sequence (DNA): TGTGCCAGCAGCCTCGGACTAGCGGACACCTACGAGCAGTACTTC.

This clone showed up just once. This chain joins TRBV29-1 and TRBJ2-1, with 7 positions matching TRBD1. The J segment lost 4 bases and the V segment lost 5 bases, leaving 14 bases of the junction unmatched. The CDR3 loop spans 16 amino acids. CDR1 SQVTM and CDR2 ANQGSEA come from the germline V gene. CDR3 bases: TGCAGCGTTCGACCCCACCGACAGGGCAAGTACAATGAGCAGTTCTTC. Its translation is CSVRPHRQGKYNEQFF.

The chain combines TRBV10-2 with TRBJ2-4; 11 nucleotides agree with TRBD1. Germline lookup yields CDR1 WSHSY and CDR2 SAAADI. This CDR3 has 12 amino acids. V was pared by 8 bases and J by 6 bases, with 0 bases of the junction left unmatched. The chain's CDR3 is CASGTGGNIQYF. The DNA for the CDR3 is TGCGCCAGCGGGACAGGGGGAAACATTCAGTACTTC.

This rearrangement joins TRBV28 to TRBJ2-7; 12 bases line up with TRBD2. Trimming removed 8 bases from V and 2 bases from J; junction bases left unmatched: 7. The germline V gene encodes CDR1 MDHEN and CDR2 SYDVKM. The CDR3 extends over 15 amino acids. The CDR3 loop reads CASLRGLAGTYEQYF. For the CDR3, the DNA is TGTGCCAGCTTACGCGGACTAGCGGGGACCTACGAGCAGTACTTC.

The gene calls are TRBV2 and TRBJ1-5; weak D call: TRBD1 (6 bases). The germline V gene has CDR1 SNHLY and CDR2 FYNNEI. Trimming took off 6 bases at V and 0 bases at J, with 12 bases between the two ends. This CDR3 has 15 amino acids. In DNA form, the CDR3 reads TGTGCCAGCAGAGCCCGACAGGATAGCAATCAGCCCCAGCATTTT. This sequence encodes CASRARQDSNQPQHF.

V gene TRBV11-3 combines with J gene TRBJ2-1, with TRBD2 matching over 14 bases. V lost 4 bases to trimming and J lost 6 bases; unmatched junction nucleotides: 5. The CDR3 is made up of 16 amino acids. In germline, CDR1 is SGHNT, CDR2 YENEEA. CDR3 sequence reads: CASSSGLAGVFNEQFF. The CDR3 DNA is TGTGCCAGCAGCTCGGGACTAGCGGGAGTTTTCAATGAGCAGTTCTTC.

This sequence joins TRBV7-8 and TRBJ1-1, with D uncertain. V was trimmed by 1 base and J by 0 bases, leaving 9 bases between them. The CDR3 runs 15 residues. Germline V gene data show CDR1 as SGHVS and CDR2 as FQNEAQ. The DNA of the CDR3 is TGTGCCAGCAGCTTAGATGGGCACCTGAACACTGAAGCTTTCTTT. It translates to CASSLDGHLNTEAFF.

J is TRBJ1-2 and V is TRBV2; D ambiguous. The germline V and J ends were trimmed by 10 bases and 3 bases, with 18 bases remaining between them. The CDR3 covers 14 residues. Germline V gene sequence: CDR1 SNHLY, CDR2 FYNNEI. The CDR3 DNA is TGTGCCATGCCACGGTCACCCGGGGACTATGGCTACACCTTC. Protein: CAMPRSPGDYGYTF.

This chain links TRBV5-1 with TRBJ2-3, with D maybe TRBD2 (6 bases). CDR3 length equals 17 residues. Germline V CDR1 and CDR2: SGHRS, YFSETQ. V was clipped by 5 bases and J by 1 base, with 20 bases between them. As DNA, the CDR3 is TGCGCCAGCAGTTATGGCGGGGCTAGCGATCGCACAGATACGCAGTATTTT. Protein product: CASSYGGASDRTDTQYF.

This rearrangement joins TRBV5-6 to TRBJ1-1; 8 bases fit TRBD1. Germline V gives CDR1 SGHDT, CDR2 YYEEEE. This CDR3 region has 14 residues. After removal of 4 bases from V and 5 bases from J, the junction contained 7 bases not matched to a gene. The CDR3 loop is CASSGNRGDTEAFF. The CDR3 DNA reads as TGTGCCAGCAGCGGAAACAGGGGGGATACTGAAGCTTTCTTT.

The J gene is TRBJ2-1, the V gene TRBV4-2; 10 bases agree with TRBD2. V gave up 0 bases and J gave up 8 bases; unmatched junction bases: 7. This CDR3 is 16 amino acids long. Germline CDR1 and CDR2: LGHNA and YNFKEQ. In nucleotides, the CDR3 is TGTGCCAGCAGCCAAGATATAGCGGGGGGATTCGATGAGCAGTTCTTC. This codes for CASSQDIAGGFDEQFF.

This clone was seen only a few times. CDR3 protein: CASSPVSGQGSQYF. Here the CDR3 DNA reads TGTGCCAGCAGCCCCGTCTCCGGACAGGGGAGCCAGTACTTC. This chain connects TRBV6-6 to TRBJ2-7; 9 bases map to TRBD1. This CDR3 region has 14 residues. With V trimmed by 6 bases and J by 10 bases, 13 bases remained unmatched. Germline V lookup: CDR1 MNHNY, CDR2 SVGAGI (reference sequence).